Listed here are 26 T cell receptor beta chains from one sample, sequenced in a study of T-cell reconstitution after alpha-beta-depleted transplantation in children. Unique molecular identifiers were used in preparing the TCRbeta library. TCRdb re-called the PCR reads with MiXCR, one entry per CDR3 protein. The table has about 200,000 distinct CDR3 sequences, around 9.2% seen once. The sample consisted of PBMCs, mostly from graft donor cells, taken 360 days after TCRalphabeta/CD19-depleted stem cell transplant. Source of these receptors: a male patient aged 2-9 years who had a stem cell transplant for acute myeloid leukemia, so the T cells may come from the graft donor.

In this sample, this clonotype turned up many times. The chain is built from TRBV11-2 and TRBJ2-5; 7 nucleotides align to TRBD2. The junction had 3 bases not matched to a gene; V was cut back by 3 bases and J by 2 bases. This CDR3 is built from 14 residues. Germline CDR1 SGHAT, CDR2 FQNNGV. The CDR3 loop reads CASSFGSGQETQYF. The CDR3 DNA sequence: TGTGCCAGCAGCTTTGGTAGCGGGCAAGAGACCCAGTACTTC.

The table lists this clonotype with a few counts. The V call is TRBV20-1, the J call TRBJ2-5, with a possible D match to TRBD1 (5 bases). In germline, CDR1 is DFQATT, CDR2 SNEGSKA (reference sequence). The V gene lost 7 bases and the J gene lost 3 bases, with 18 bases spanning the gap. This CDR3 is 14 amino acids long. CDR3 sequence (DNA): TGCAGTGTCAGGATTTCAGGGCTAAAAGAGACCCAGTACTTC. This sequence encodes CSVRISGLKETQYF.

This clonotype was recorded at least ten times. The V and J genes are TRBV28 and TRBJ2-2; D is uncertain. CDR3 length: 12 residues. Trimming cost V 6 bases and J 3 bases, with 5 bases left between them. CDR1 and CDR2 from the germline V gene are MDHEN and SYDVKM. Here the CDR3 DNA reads TGTGCCAGCAGGTTAGACACCGGGGAGCTGTTTTTT. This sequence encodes CASRLDTGELFF. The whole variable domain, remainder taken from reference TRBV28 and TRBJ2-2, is DVKVTQSSRYLVKRTGEKVFLECVQDMDHENMFWYRQDPGLGLRLIYFSYDVKMKEKGDIPEGYSVSREKKERFSLILESASTNQTSMYLCASRLDTGELFFGEGSRLTVL.

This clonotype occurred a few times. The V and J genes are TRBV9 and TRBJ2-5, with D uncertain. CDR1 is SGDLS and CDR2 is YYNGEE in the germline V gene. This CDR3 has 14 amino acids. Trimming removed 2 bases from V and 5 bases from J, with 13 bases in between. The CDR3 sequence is CASSVPGPAETQYF. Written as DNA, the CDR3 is TGTGCCAGCAGCGTTCCGGGCCCTGCCGAGACCCAGTACTTC.

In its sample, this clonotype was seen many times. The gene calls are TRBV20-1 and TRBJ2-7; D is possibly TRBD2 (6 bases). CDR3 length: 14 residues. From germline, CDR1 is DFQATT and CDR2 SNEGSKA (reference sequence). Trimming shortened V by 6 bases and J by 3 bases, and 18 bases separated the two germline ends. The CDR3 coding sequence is TGCAGTGCAAAATGGGGGGTTTCAGGCTACGAGCAGTACTTC. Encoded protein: CSAKWGVSGYEQYF.

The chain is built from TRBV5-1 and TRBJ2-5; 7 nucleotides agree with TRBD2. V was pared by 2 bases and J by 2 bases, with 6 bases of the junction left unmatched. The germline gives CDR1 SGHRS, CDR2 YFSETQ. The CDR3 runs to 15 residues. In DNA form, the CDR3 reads TGCGCCAGCAGCTTTCAAGCGGGGAGACAAGAGACCCAGTACTTC. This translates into CASSFQAGRQETQYF.

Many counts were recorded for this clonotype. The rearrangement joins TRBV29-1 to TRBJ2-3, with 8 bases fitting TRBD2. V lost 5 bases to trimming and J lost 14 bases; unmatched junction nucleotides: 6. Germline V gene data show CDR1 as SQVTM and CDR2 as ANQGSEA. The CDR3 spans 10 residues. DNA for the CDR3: TGCAGCGTTTCTGGGACTAGACTGTATTTT. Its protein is CSVSGTRLYF.

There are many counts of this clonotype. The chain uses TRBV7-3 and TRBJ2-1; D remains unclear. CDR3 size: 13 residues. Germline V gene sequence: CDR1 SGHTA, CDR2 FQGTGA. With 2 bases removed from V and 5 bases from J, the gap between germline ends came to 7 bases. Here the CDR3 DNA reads TGTGCCAGCAGCTTAGGACCAAACAATGAGCAGTTCTTC. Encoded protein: CASSLGPNNEQFF.

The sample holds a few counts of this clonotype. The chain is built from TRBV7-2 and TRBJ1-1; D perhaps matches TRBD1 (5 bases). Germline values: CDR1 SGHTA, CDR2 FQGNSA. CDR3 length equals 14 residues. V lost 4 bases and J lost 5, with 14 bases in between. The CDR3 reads CASSSQGPLTEAFF. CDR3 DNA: TGTGCCAGCAGCTCCCAGGGTCCATTAACTGAAGCTTTCTTT.

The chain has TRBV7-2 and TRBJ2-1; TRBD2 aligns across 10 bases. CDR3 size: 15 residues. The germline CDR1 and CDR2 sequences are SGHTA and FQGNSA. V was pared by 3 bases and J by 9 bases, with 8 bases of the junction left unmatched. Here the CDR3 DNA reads TGTGCCAGCAGCTTCGGGACTAGCGCCCTGAGTGAGCAGTTCTTC. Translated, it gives CASSFGTSALSEQFF.

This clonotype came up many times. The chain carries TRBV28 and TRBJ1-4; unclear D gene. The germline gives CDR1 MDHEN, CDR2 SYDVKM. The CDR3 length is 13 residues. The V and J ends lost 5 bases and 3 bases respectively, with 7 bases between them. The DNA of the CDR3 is TGTGCCAGCAGTCTCCACGCTAATGAAAAACTGTTTTTT. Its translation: CASSLHANEKLFF. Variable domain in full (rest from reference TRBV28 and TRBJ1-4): DVKVTQSSRYLVKRTGEKVFLECVQDMDHENMFWYRQDPGLGLRLIYFSYDVKMKEKGDIPEGYSVSREKKERFSLILESASTNQTSMYLCASSLHANEKLFFGSGTQLSVL.

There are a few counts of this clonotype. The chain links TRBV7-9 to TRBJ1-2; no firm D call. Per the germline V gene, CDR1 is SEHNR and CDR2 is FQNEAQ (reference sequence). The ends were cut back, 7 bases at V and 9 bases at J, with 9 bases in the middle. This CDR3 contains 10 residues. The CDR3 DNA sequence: TGTGCCAGCAACCCGTCCAGCTACACCTTC. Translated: CASNPSSYTF.

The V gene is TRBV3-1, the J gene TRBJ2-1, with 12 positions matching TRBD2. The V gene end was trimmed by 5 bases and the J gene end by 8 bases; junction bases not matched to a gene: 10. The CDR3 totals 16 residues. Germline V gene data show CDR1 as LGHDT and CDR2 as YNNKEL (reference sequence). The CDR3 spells CASSSKTSGGFDEQFF. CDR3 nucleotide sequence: TGTGCCAGCAGCTCGAAGACTAGCGGGGGTTTCGATGAGCAGTTCTTC.

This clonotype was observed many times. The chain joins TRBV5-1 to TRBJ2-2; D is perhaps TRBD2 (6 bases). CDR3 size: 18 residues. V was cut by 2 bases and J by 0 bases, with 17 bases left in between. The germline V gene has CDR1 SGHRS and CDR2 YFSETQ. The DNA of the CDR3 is TGCGCCAGCAGCTTTGGCAGATCGGGAGCTTCGAACACCGGGGAGCTGTTTTTT. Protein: CASSFGRSGASNTGELFF.

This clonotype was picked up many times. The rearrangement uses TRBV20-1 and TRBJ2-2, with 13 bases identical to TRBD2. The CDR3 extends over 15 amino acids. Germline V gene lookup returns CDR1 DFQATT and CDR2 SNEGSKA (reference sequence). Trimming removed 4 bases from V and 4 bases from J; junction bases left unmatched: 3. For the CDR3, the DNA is TGCAGTGCTACCGGGACTAGCGGGGCCACCGGGGAGCTGTTTTTT. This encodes CSATGTSGATGELFF.

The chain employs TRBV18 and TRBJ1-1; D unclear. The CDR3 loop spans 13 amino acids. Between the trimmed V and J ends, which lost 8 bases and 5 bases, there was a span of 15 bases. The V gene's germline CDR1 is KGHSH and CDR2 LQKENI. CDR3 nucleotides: TGTGCCAGCCACCCCGTTGAGGGAACTGAAGCTTTCTTT. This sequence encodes CASHPVEGTEAFF.

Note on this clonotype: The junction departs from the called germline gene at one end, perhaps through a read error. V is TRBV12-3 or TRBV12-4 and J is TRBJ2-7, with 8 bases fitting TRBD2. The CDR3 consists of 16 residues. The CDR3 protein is CSSSLLRGETSYEQYF. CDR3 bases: TGTTCCAGCAGTTTATTGCGGGGGGAGACCTCCTACGAGCAGTACTTC.

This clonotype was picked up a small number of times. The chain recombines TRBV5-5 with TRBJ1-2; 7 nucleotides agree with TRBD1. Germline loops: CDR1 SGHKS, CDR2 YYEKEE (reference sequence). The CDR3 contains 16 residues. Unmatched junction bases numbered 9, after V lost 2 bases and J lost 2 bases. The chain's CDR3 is CASSFGGPGGNYGYTF. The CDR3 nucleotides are TGTGCCAGCAGCTTTGGAGGGCCAGGGGGAAACTATGGCTACACCTTC.

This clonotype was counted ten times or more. The CDR3 protein is CASSLTGGAREKLFF. The CDR3 coding sequence is TGTGCCAGCAGTTTAACAGGGGGCGCGAGGGAAAAACTGTTTTTT. The V and J genes are TRBV12-3 or TRBV12-4 and TRBJ1-4, with 9 bases lining up with TRBD1. The V gene end was trimmed by 2 bases and the J gene end by 8 bases; junction bases not matched to a gene: 6. The CDR3 totals 15 residues.

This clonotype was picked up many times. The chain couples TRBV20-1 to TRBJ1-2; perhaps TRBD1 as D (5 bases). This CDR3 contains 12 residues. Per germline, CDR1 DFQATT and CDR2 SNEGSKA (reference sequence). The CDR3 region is CGGDVGNYGYTF. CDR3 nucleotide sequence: TGCGGGGGAGATGTGGGAAACTATGGCTACACCTTC.

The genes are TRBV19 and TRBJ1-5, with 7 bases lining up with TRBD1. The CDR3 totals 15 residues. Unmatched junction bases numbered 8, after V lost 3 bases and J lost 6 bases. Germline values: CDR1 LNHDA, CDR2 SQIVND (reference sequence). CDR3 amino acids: CASSILDRRSQPQHF. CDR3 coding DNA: TGTGCCAGTAGTATCTTGGACAGGAGAAGTCAGCCCCAGCATTTT. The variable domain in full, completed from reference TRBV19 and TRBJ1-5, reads DGGITQSPKYLFRKEGQNVTLSCEQNLNHDAMYWYRQDPGQGLRLIYYSQIVNDFQKGDIAEGYSVSREKKESFPLTVTSAQKNPTAFYLCASSILDRRSQPQHFGDGTRLSIL.

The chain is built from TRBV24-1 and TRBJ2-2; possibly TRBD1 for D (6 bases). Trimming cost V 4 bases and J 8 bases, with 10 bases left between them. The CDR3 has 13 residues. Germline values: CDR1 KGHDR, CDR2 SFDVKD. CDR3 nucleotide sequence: TGTGCCACCAGTGAGACCGGGACAGGGGAGCTGTTTTTT. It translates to CATSETGTGELFF.

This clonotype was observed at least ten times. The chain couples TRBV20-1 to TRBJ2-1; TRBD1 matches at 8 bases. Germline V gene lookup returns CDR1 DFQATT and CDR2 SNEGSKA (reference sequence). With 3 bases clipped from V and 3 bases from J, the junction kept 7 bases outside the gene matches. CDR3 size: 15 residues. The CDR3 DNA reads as TGCAGTGCTAGGAGCCGGGACAGGAGCTACAATGAGCAGTTCTTC. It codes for CSARSRDRSYNEQFF.

The CDR3 DNA follows: TGCGCCAGCACCTCCTCCTGGGGAGCCATGAACACTGAAGCTTTCTTT. Its protein product is CASTSSWGAMNTEAFF. The chain is built from TRBV5-1 and TRBJ1-1; D is unresolved. With 6 bases removed from V and 0 bases from J, the gap between germline ends came to 18 bases. CDR1 is SGHRS, CDR2 YFSETQ, per germline. This CDR3 is 16 amino acids long.

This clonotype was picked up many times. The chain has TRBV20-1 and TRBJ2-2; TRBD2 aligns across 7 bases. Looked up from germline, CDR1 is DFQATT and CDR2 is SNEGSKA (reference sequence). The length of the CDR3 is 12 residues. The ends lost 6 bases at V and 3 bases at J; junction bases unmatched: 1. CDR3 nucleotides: TGCAGTGCGAGCGGGGACACCGGGGAGCTGTTTTTT. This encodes CSASGDTGELFF.

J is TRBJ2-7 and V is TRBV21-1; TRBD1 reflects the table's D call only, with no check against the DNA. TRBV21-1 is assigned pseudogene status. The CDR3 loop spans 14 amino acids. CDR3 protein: CASSKGGQSYEQYV. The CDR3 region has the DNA TGTGCCAGCAGCAAAGGGGGGCAAAGTTACGAGCAGTACGTC.